The 10 T cell receptor beta chains given below trace back to one sample, sequenced in a study of CD8+CD57+ T cells in acquired aplastic anemia. Genomic DNA was employed as the template in profiling TCR beta VDJ and CDR3. TCRdb independently ran MiXCR on the reads; one entry per CDR3 protein. The table lists roughly 250,000 distinct CDR3 sequences, approximately 50% of them singletons. Patients included in sequencing had previously demonstrated CD8+CD57+ cell expansion by flow cytometry. The sequenced sample was sorted CD4+, CD8+, or CD8+CD57+ T cells (not recorded which) from PBMCs. Receptors were obtained from a human donor with aplastic anemia.

The chain has TRBV5-1 and TRBJ2-5; 13 bases line up with TRBD2. The junction had 4 bases not matched to a gene; V was cut back by 6 bases and J by 5 bases. The CDR3 is 14 residues long. Germline V lookup: CDR1 SGHRS, CDR2 YFSETQ. This chain's CDR3 is CASTLTSGGETQYF. Here the CDR3 DNA reads TGCGCCAGCACCCTGACTAGCGGGGGGGAGACCCAGTACTTC.

The J gene is TRBJ1-5, the V gene TRBV30; 9 bases align to TRBD1. The ends lost 4 bases at V and 5 bases at J; junction bases unmatched: 9. The CDR3 loop spans 15 amino acids. Germline CDR1 GTSNPN, CDR2 SVGIG (reference sequence). CDR3 in amino acids: CAWNPMGQGHQPQHF. DNA for the CDR3: TGTGCCTGGAATCCCATGGGACAGGGCCATCAGCCCCAGCATTTT. Using reference TRBV30 and TRBJ1-5 for the parts outside the CDR3, the full variable domain is SQTIHQWPATLVQPVGSPLSLECTVEGTSNPNLYWYRQAAGRGLQLLFYSVGIGQISSEVPQNLSASRPQDRQFILSSKKLLLSDSGFYLCAWNPMGQGHQPQHFGDGTRLSIL.

This chain links TRBV29-1 with TRBJ1-4; 10 bases are a match to TRBD1. V gave up 6 bases and J gave up 14 bases; unmatched junction bases: 15. CDR3 length: 14 residues. CDR1 and CDR2 from the germline V gene are SQVTM and ANQGSEA. CDR3 nucleotide sequence: TGCAGCGTGGCGCCGGGACAGGGGAGGAGTGGTCTGTTTTTT. Protein: CSVAPGQGRSGLFF.

This clonotype was counted between two and nine times. V and J are TRBV29-1 and TRBJ1-2; 10 bases align to TRBD1. Germline V lookup: CDR1 SQVTM, CDR2 ANQGSEA. Unmatched junction bases numbered 6, after V lost 5 bases and J lost 3 bases. The CDR3 has 14 amino acids. The CDR3 region is CSVIPGTGDYGYTF. Here the CDR3 DNA reads TGCAGCGTTATCCCGGGGACAGGGGACTATGGCTACACCTTC.

J is TRBJ1-5 and V is TRBV5-1; D ambiguous. The CDR3 loop spans 17 amino acids. Germline assignment: CDR1 SGHRS and CDR2 YFSETQ. V was trimmed by 0 bases and J by 2 bases, leaving 15 bases between them. CDR3 residues: CASSLARLAERNQPQHF. In DNA form, the CDR3 reads TGCGCCAGCAGCTTGGCGCGACTAGCGGAACGCAATCAGCCCCAGCATTTT.

The chain couples TRBV7-2 to TRBJ1-4, with a weak D call TRBD1 (6 bases). The V end lost 0 bases, the J end lost 8 bases, and 10 bases lay between the germline ends. The germline V gene has CDR1 SGHTA and CDR2 FQGNSA. The CDR3 consists of 14 residues. The CDR3 sequence is CASSLAQGDEKLFF. In DNA, the CDR3 is TGTGCCAGCAGCTTAGCACAGGGAGACGAAAAACTGTTTTTT.

On this clonotype: The DNA is omitted, as the CDR3 cannot be located on it reliably, and the CDR3 follows TCRdb's listing. This rearrangement joins TRBV7-9 to TRBJ1-4; no check of the table's D call, TRBD1, against the DNA was made. Germline values: CDR1 SEHNR, CDR2 FQNEAQ (reference sequence). The CDR3 region is 20 residues in length, termini included. The CDR3: CASIYLCSVTPGQGGEKLFF.

This clonotype was seen more than once but under ten times. A clone one base away is much larger, so this may be a read error. This chain connects TRBV9 to TRBJ1-6; tentatively, D is TRBD1 (6 bases). Germline loops: CDR1 SGDLS, CDR2 YYNGEE. CDR3 length equals 17 residues. CDR3 amino acids: CAGSVAPGQGTNSPLHF. CDR3 bases: TGTGCCGGCAGCGTAGCCCCGGGGCAGGGGACCAATTCACCCCTCCACTTT.

The chain joins TRBV20-1 to TRBJ2-5, with 11 bases matching TRBD2. CDR1 and CDR2 (germline): DFQATT, SNEGSKA (reference sequence). The ends lost 0 bases at V and 5 bases at J; junction bases unmatched: 8. The length of the CDR3 is 16 residues. CDR3 bases: TGCAGTGCTAGAGATAATAGCGGGGGGGCGTTGGAGACCCAGTACTTC. The encoded protein is CSARDNSGGALETQYF.

This clonotype showed up many times. This chain joins TRBV4-2 and TRBJ2-3; no clear D gene. Trimming took 1 base from V and 2 from J, leaving 10 bases between them. Germline V gene lookup returns CDR1 LGHNA and CDR2 YNFKEQ. CDR3 length equals 15 residues. This CDR3 reads CASSQGDGHTDTQYF. The CDR3 DNA reads TGTGCCAGCAGCCAAGGCGACGGTCACACAGATACGCAGTATTTT.